The T cell receptor beta chain described here comes from a study of blood T cells in healthy people across ages. Study-wide points: PBMCs were not sorted, which prevented a conclusive comparison of naive versus antigen-experienced cells. Among long-lived donors, naive CD4+ cells were more numerous and diversity higher than in aged donors.

A second PCR, run for about 7 to 11 cycles, used a sample-barcoded 5' primer plus a J-beta primer mix. TCRdb reanalysed the 5' RACE reads using MiXCR and keeps one entry per CDR3 protein. The data contain about 1 million distinct CDR3 sequences, 35% to 55% of them singletons. There were at least 6 micrograms of total RNA extracted from every sample. Trimming took 7 bases from V and 1 from J, leaving 17 bases between them. Germline V gives CDR1 SGHRS, CDR2 YFSETQ. This CDR3 is built from 15 residues. Turning to this clonotype: The antigen remains undetermined.

The source of this sequence is a woman aged 60-75 years in good health. V usage is TRBV5-1 and J usage is TRBJ2-5; D is perhaps TRBD1 or TRBD2 (5 bases each). Sequencing was done on a sample of blood. CDR3 bases: TGCGCCAGCGGCTGGGGAACTGGGACCCAAGAGACCCAGTACTTC. Translation gives CASGWGTGTQETQYF. Filled out from reference TRBV5-1 and TRBJ2-5, the complete variable domain reads KAGVTQTPRYLIKTRGQQVTLSCSPISGHRSVSWYQQTPGQGLQFLFEYFSETQRNKGNFPGRFSGRQFSNSRSEMNVSTLELGDSALYLCASGWGTGTQETQYFGPGTRLLVL.